The rows below give T cell receptor beta chains drawn from one sample of a study of response to subunit inactivated influenza vaccine. MiXCR, run by TCRdb on the RT-PCR reads, gives a single entry per CDR3 protein. The table lists 750,000 to 850,000 distinct CDR3 sequences, less than 20% of them singletons. The source material was PBMCs from blood, sampled around 5 days after vaccination. The receptors derive from a man in his fifties or sixties who received an inactivated influenza vaccine. Each CDR3 is given with its conserved first and last residue. The D gene is left open where the match is weak. Some rows mark clone size as missing; the rest say once, few, many or name a class of expanded clone.

j_gene,v_gene,d_gene,len,abundance,CDR3nt,CDR3aa
TRBJ2-5,TRBV28,TRBD2,15,NA,TGTGCCAGCAGGACTAGCGGACTCCTAGGGGAGACCCAGTACTTC,CASRTSGLLGETQYF
TRBJ2-5,TRBV10-2,TRBD2,16,few,TGCGCCAGCAGTGGAATGACTAGCGGGGGTCAAGAGACCCAGTACTTC,CASSGMTSGGQETQYF
TRBJ2-1,TRBV4-1,TRBD1,15,NA,TGCGCCAGCAGCCTAAGCCAGGGGGCGCACCTTGAGCAGTTCTTC,CASSLSQGAHLEQFF
TRBJ2-1,TRBV15,TRBD2,16,NA,TGTGCCACCAGCAGCTTAGATAGCGGGGGGGTGGGTGAGCAGTTCTTC,CATSSLDSGGVGEQFF
TRBJ2-3,TRBV7-2,NA,16,many,TGTGCCAGCAGCTTAGATGTGGCGGGACCTTCAAATACGCAGTATTTT,CASSLDVAGPSNTQYF
TRBJ2-3,TRBV6-1,TRBD2,15,few,TGTGCCAGCAAGTCGGGACTAGCGGGGGCAGATACGCAGTATTTT,CASKSGLAGADTQYF
TRBJ2-1,TRBV20-1,NA,15,NA,TGCAGTGCTAGAGCCGGGACTCTGATCTACAATGAGCAGTTCTTC,CSARAGTLIYNEQFF
TRBJ2-7,TRBV25-1,NA,17,few,TGTGCCAGCAGTGAATATGACGGGGTGTTCCCCGCCTACGAGCAGTACTTC,CASSEYDGVFPAYEQYF
TRBJ2-5,TRBV11-2,TRBD2,16,NA,TGTGCCAGCAGCCCTCTAGGGGCTAGCGGGAGTGAGACCCAGTACTTC,CASSPLGASGSETQYF
TRBJ1-1,TRBV12-3/TRBV12-4,NA,15,NA,TGTGCCAGCAGCAAGCATGCGGCCCCGAACACTGAAGCTTTCTTT,CASSKHAAPNTEAFF
TRBJ2-5,TRBV10-3,NA,15,NA,TGTGCCATCAGTGAGTCCGGGGTGGGGCAAGAGACCCAGTACTTC,CAISESGVGQETQYF
TRBJ2-7,TRBV7-9,NA,14,few,TGTGCCAGCAGTCCACCGGGACCTAGCTACGAGCAGTACTTC,CASSPPGPSYEQYF
TRBJ2-3,TRBV7-2,NA,13,many,TGTGCCAGCAGCCCGTCCATGGGACTGGCGCAGTATTTT,CASSPSMGLAQYF
TRBJ2-3,TRBV7-2,NA,17,NA,TGTGCCAGCAGCTTAGTAGGATTCGGGGCCAGCACAGATACGCAGTATTTT,CASSLVGFGASTDTQYF
TRBJ2-5,TRBV20-1,TRBD2,18,NA,TGCAGTGCTAGAGACTATAGCGGGAGGGCCGGGGGTAGAGAGACCCAGTACTTC,CSARDYSGRAGGRETQYF
TRBJ2-1,TRBV3-1,NA,11,NA,TGTGCCAGCAGAGGTTTCAATGAGCAGTTCTTC,CASRGFNEQFF
TRBJ2-7,TRBV7-2,NA,13,NA,TGTGCCAGCAGCTTACAGGGACTCCACGAGCAGTACTTC,CASSLQGLHEQYF
TRBJ2-7,TRBV9,NA,15,NA,TGTGCCAGCAGCGTTGGTCGGGGGCTAGTCTACGAGCAGTACTTC,CASSVGRGLVYEQYF
TRBJ1-2,TRBV28,NA,14,few,TGTGCCAGCAGCCCTACAGGACCTGTCTATGGCTACACCTTC,CASSPTGPVYGYTF